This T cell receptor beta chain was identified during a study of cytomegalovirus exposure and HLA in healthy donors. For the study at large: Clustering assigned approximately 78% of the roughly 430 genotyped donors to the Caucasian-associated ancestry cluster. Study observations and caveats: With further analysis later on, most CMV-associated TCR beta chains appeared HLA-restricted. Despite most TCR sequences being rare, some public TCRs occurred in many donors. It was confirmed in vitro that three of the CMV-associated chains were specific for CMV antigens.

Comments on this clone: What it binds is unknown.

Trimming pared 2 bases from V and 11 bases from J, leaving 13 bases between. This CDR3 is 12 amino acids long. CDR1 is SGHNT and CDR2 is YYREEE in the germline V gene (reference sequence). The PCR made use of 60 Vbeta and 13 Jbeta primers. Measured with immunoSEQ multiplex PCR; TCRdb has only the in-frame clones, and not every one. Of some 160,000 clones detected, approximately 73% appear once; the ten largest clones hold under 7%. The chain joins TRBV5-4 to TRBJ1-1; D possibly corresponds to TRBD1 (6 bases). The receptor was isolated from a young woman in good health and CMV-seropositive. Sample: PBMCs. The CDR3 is CASSFPGAGAFF. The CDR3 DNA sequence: TGTGCCAGCAGCTTCCCAGGGGCCGGGGCTTTCTTT.